This is a list of T cell receptor beta chains from one sample in a study of neurological immune-mediated disorders. TCRdb recomputed calls from the 5' RACE reads with MiXCR, one row per CDR3 protein. The data show tens of thousands of distinct CDR3 sequences, 5.8% seen once. What was sequenced was PBMCs. Receptors originate from a woman in her sixties or seventies with multiple sclerosis. CDR3s leave out the opening cysteine and the closing phenylalanine or tryptophan. The D gene is left open where the match is weak.

>TRBV20-1|TRBJ1-1|TRBD1
SARQGGVNTEAF
>TRBV7-9|TRBJ2-7|TRBD2
ATTRRGYEQY
>TRBV5-1|TRBJ2-3|-
ASSLRGLRTDTQY
>TRBV20-1|TRBJ2-1|TRBD2
SARDGGVAF
>TRBV4-1|TRBJ2-1|-
ASSQTTGRI
>TRBV10-3|TRBJ2-7|TRBD2
AISPGTSGGYEQY
>TRBV10-3|TRBJ2-7|-
AITRSRDYEQY
>TRBV5-1|TRBJ1-1|-
ASSLEGASTEAF
>TRBV7-2|TRBJ1-5|-
ASSLWAGSNQPQH
>TRBV20-1|TRBJ2-3|TRBD2
SAHKRWGGGSTDTQY
>TRBV5-1|TRBJ2-7|-
ASKSGVSYEQY
>TRBV7-2|TRBJ1-1|-
ASSFGRANTEAF
>TRBV5-1|TRBJ2-7|-
ASSLNRVALYEQY
>TRBV9|TRBJ2-3|TRBD2
ASSSGTSGTSSTDTQY
>TRBV7-9|TRBJ1-5|TRBD1
ASSIDRDSNQPQH
>TRBV6-5|TRBJ2-7|TRBD2
ASSRAGGRGPYEQY
>TRBV29-1|TRBJ2-2|TRBD2
SVVLAGATGELF
>TRBV20-1|TRBJ1-4|-
SAQPGSQKLF
>TRBV7-2|TRBJ1-2|-
ASSLGGGTNGYT
>TRBV20-1|TRBJ2-7|TRBD1
SATWDRGYEQY
>TRBV5-1|TRBJ2-2|TRBD2
ASSLASGGNTGELF
>TRBV20-1|TRBJ1-5|TRBD1
SASFPTWVCSTGSNQPQH
>TRBV27|TRBJ1-6|-
ASSLQGQMSSYNSPLH
>TRBV5-1|TRBJ1-1|-
ASSLEVNTEAF
>TRBV29-1|TRBJ2-7|-
SVWGNYEQY
>TRBV2|TRBJ2-3|-
ASSGRGGTSTDTQY
>TRBV5-1|TRBJ2-5|-
ASSPGPETQY
>TRBV7-8|TRBJ1-3|-
ASSLGSDTIY
>TRBV6-5|TRBJ2-7|-
ASSYSSRQQAYEQY
>TRBV2|TRBJ2-5|-
ASSDRALN
>TRBV30|TRBJ1-2|TRBD1
AWSDRDGGYT
>TRBV28|TRBJ1-1|-
ASSAPTGMNTEAF
>TRBV20-1|TRBJ2-7|TRBD1
SARALGQGANEQY
>TRBV5-1|TRBJ1-4|-
ASSFSGTTNEKLF
>TRBV7-9|TRBJ2-5|TRBD2
ASSLSGAKETQY
>TRBV5-1|TRBJ2-7|TRBD2
ASSLNSGSYEQY
>TRBV29-1|TRBJ1-1|-
GFGGNYEAF
>TRBV3-1|TRBJ1-1|-
ASSQGQGIEAF
>TRBV19|TRBJ2-7|-
ASSLGLSSYEQY
>TRBV6-1|TRBJ1-1|-
ASYSEDMNTEAF
>TRBV20-1|TRBJ2-3|-
SARDQRGALADTQY
>TRBV9|TRBJ1-1|TRBD1
ASSVTGGGEAF
>TRBV12-3/TRBV12-4|TRBJ1-1|-
ASSPPTGSREAF
>TRBV29-1|TRBJ1-3|-
SVVSVVSGNTIY
>TRBV6-5|TRBJ1-2|TRBD1
ASRPSQGARGYT
>TRBV3-1|TRBJ2-3|-
ASSQDSVRMTDTQY
>TRBV6-5|TRBJ1-2|-
ASSPGHLYGYT
>TRBV18|TRBJ2-3|TRBD1
ASSPGQGGTDTQY
>TRBV4-1|TRBJ2-5|-
ASSQAGAGETQY
>TRBV20-1|TRBJ2-7|TRBD1
SARDPTGALFYEQY